Listed here are 23 T cell receptor beta chains from one sample, sequenced in a study of T cell responses to AZD1222 COVID-19 vaccine (dated by TCRdb to the early 2020s). The library came from the immunoSEQ multiplex PCR assay. The immuneACCESS repertoire file appears here via TCRdb, limited to in-frame rearrangements. These files lack a portion of the clones; in checked studies, under half of the deficit traces to unresolved V genes, and the cause of the others is not known. This sample gives some 69,000 clones in total; around 78% of them show up just once. In total, the top ten clones hold roughly 25% of the sample. Taken with the paper, the label for time point translates to: about 28 days (+/-7) after the second vaccine dose. Here the sequenced sample was peripheral blood, taken 28 days after the second AZD1222 dose. The receptors originated from an adult who received the AZD1222 COVID-19 vaccine.

In this sample, this clone turned up a few times. The chain couples TRBV20-1 to TRBJ2-7, with D tentatively TRBD1 (6 bases). The CDR3 sequence is 11 residues long. The V gene lost 4 bases and the J gene lost 6 bases, with 10 bases spanning the gap. CDR1 is DFQATT and CDR2 is SNEGSKA in the germline V gene (reference sequence). Written as DNA, the CDR3 is TGCAGTGCTAAGGGGGTACTCGAGCAGTACTTC. Amino acids: CSAKGVLEQYF.

V gene TRBV5-4 combines with J gene TRBJ1-2; TRBD1 might be the D (5 bases). Germline V lookup: CDR1 SGHNT, CDR2 YYREEE (reference sequence). The CDR3 extends over 14 amino acids. The V gene lost 2 bases and the J gene lost 7 bases, with 15 bases spanning the gap. The CDR3 protein is CASSLPTGPSGYTF. The DNA for the CDR3 is TGTGCCAGCAGCTTACCCACAGGCCCGAGTGGCTACACCTTC.

This clone was counted between two and nine times. An end of the junction does not agree with germline; a read error may underlie this. This chain links TRBV7-7 with TRBJ2-1, with 10 bases that match TRBD1. Per germline, CDR1 SSHAT and CDR2 FNYEAQ (reference sequence). This CDR3 is 16 amino acids long. In DNA form, the CDR3 reads TGTGCTAGCAGTCCCTCTCCGGGACAGGGGTCTAATGAGCAGTTCTTC. Its translation is CASSPSPGQGSNEQFF.

J is TRBJ2-7 and V is TRBV6-5; 7 bases are shared with TRBD1. V lost 6 bases to trimming and J lost 0 bases; unmatched junction nucleotides: 5. This CDR3 region has 14 residues. Germline CDR1 and CDR2: MNHEY and SVGAGI. The CDR3 region is CASRMTGSSYEQYF. The DNA of the CDR3 is TGTGCCAGCAGGATGACAGGGAGCTCCTACGAGCAGTACTTC.

The chain recombines TRBV6-5 with TRBJ2-5; D assignment may be TRBD1 or TRBD2 (5 bases each). Trimming cost V 11 bases and J 1 base, with 14 bases left between them. Per the germline V gene, CDR1 is MNHEY and CDR2 is SVGAGI. CDR3 length: 13 residues. CDR3 nucleotide sequence: TGTGCCTCATCAACCGGGACCCAAGAGACCCAGTACTTC. Translated: CASSTGTQETQYF.

This clone was seen at least ten times. V gene TRBV18 combines with J gene TRBJ2-7, with D maybe TRBD1 (6 bases). This CDR3 has 15 residues. The V end was cut by 1 base, the J end by 2 bases, with 12 bases between. The germline V gene encodes CDR1 KGHSH and CDR2 LQKENI. For the CDR3, the DNA is TGTGCCAGCTCACCACTTGGGACAAACACCTACGAGCAGTACTTC. Protein product: CASSPLGTNTYEQYF.

The CDR3 DNA follows: TGCGCCAGCGGGAACTCCACCTACGAGCAGTACTTC. Translated, it gives CASGNSTYEQYF. The chain recombines TRBV5-1 with TRBJ2-7, with unresolved D. CDR1 and CDR2 (germline): SGHRS, YFSETQ. The CDR3 is made up of 12 amino acids. The V end was cut by 7 bases, the J end by 2 bases, with 10 bases between.

The chain has TRBV7-9 and TRBJ1-1, with a possible D match to TRBD1 (5 bases). CDR3 length equals 12 residues. Germline V gives CDR1 SEHNR, CDR2 FQNEAQ (reference sequence). Trimming pared 1 base from V and 6 bases from J, leaving 6 bases between. CDR3 amino acids: CASSLGGAEAFF. DNA of the CDR3: TGTGCCAGCAGCTTAGGGGGGGCTGAAGCTTTCTTT.

The chain recombines TRBV3-1 (or the pseudogene TRBV3-2) with TRBJ1-3; D is unresolved. The CDR3 runs 12 residues. V was trimmed by 1 base and J by 4 bases, leaving 2 bases between them. The germline gives CDR1 LGHDT, CDR2 YNNKEL (reference sequence). The CDR3: CASSQAGNTIYF. CDR3 bases: TGTGCCAGCAGCCAAGCGGGAAACACCATATATTTT.

The V call is TRBV12-5, the J call TRBJ2-1, with unresolved D. The CDR3 spans 14 residues. CDR1 is LGHNT, CDR2 FRNRAP, per germline. V lost 4 bases and J 6 bases, leaving 13 bases between the germline ends. The CDR3 DNA reads as TGTGCTAGTGGTTCTCAAGGGATCCGCAATGAGCAGTTCTTC. It yields the protein CASGSQGIRNEQFF.

Note on this clone: Germline is not matched at one junction end, which may reflect a read error. The CDR3 spells CASRDSTNTKAFF. For the CDR3, the DNA is TGTGCCAGCAGGGACAGCACGAACACTAAAGCTTTCTTT. The chain recombines TRBV6-5 with TRBJ1-1; D may be TRBD1 (6 bases). Germline V lookup: CDR1 MNHEY, CDR2 SVGAGI. The CDR3 has 13 amino acids.

The V gene is TRBV7-2, the J gene TRBJ2-1; 14 bases match TRBD2. V gave up 2 bases and J gave up 8 bases; unmatched junction bases: 8. The CDR3 runs 17 residues. Germline V gene data show CDR1 as SGHTA and CDR2 as FQGNSA. CDR3 protein: CASSLHGTSGSVYEQFF. CDR3 sequence (DNA): TGTGCCAGCAGCTTACACGGGACTAGCGGGAGTGTCTATGAGCAGTTCTTC. Full variable domain (remainder filled in from reference TRBV7-2 and TRBJ2-1): GAGVSQSPSNKVTEKGKDVELRCDPISGHTALYWYRQSLGQGLEFLIYFQGNSAPDKSGLPSDRFSAERTGGSVSTLTIQRTQQEDSAVYLCASSLHGTSGSVYEQFFGPGTRLTVL.

The V and J genes are TRBV27 and TRBJ1-2, with TRBD1 identical over 8 bases. This CDR3 comprises 14 residues. With V trimmed by 5 bases and J by 7 bases, 9 bases remained unmatched. The germline V gene encodes CDR1 MNHEY and CDR2 SMNVEV (reference sequence). CDR3 residues: CASSQTRTGSGYTF. CDR3 coding DNA: TGTGCCAGCAGTCAAACACGGACAGGGTCTGGCTACACCTTC.

This clone was counted only a few times. This chain joins TRBV10-3 and TRBJ1-5; possible D gene TRBD1, 6 bases. CDR1 is ENHRY and CDR2 is SYGVKD in the germline V gene. Trimming took off 5 bases at V and 2 bases at J, with 16 bases between the two ends. The CDR3 has 16 residues. CDR3 loop: CAISLGGAAGNQPQHF. As DNA, the CDR3 is TGTGCCATCAGTTTGGGGGGGGCGGCCGGCAATCAGCCCCAGCATTTT.

The J gene is TRBJ2-7, the V gene TRBV25-1; D uncertain. Germline assignment: CDR1 MGHDK and CDR2 SYGVNS. V shed 8 bases and J shed 2 bases, with 16 bases lying between them. CDR3 length: 14 amino acids. The CDR3 DNA is TGTGCCAGCGGTGGTCAGCCTATAACCTACGAGCAGTACTTC. Protein: CASGGQPITYEQYF.

The J gene is TRBJ2-3, the V gene TRBV19; D unclear. The germline V and J ends were trimmed by 5 bases and 4 bases, with 10 bases remaining between them. The CDR3 contains 13 residues. Germline V gene lookup returns CDR1 LNHDA and CDR2 SQIVND (reference sequence). The DNA of the CDR3 is TGTGCCAGTAGTCTTGGCGTCGCAGATACGCAGTATTTT. Translated, it gives CASSLGVADTQYF.

The chain carries TRBV7-9 and TRBJ2-5, with 7 nucleotides matching TRBD1. From germline, CDR1 is SEHNR and CDR2 FQNEAQ (reference sequence). The ends lost 3 bases at V and 4 bases at J; junction bases unmatched: 5. The CDR3 covers 14 residues. The CDR3 loop is CASSLVNRGETQYF. CDR3 in DNA: TGTGCCAGCAGCTTGGTTAACAGGGGAGAGACCCAGTACTTC. The whole variable domain, remainder taken from reference TRBV7-9 and TRBJ2-5, is DTGVSQNPRHKITKRGQNVTFRCDPISEHNRLYWYRQTLGQGPEFLTYFQNEAQLEKSRLLSDRFSAERPKGSFSTLEIQRTEQGDSAMYLCASSLVNRGETQYFGPGTRLLVL.

This clone came up a few times. The chain carries TRBV27 and TRBJ1-2, with D tentatively TRBD1 (5 bases). Trimming shortened V by 2 bases and J by 3 bases, and 10 bases separated the two germline ends. This CDR3 spans 14 amino acids. Germline V gives CDR1 MNHEY, CDR2 SMNVEV (reference sequence). The CDR3 bases are TGTGCCAGCAGTTTAAGCAGGGATGACTATGGCTACACCTTC. Its protein product is CASSLSRDDYGYTF.

This clone has more than one count but fewer than ten. This chain connects TRBV7-9 to TRBJ2-1, with TRBD2 identical over 14 bases. The V and J ends lost 4 bases and 8 bases, in that order; junction bases with no gene match: 7. CDR3 length: 16 amino acids. Germline-derived CDR1 and CDR2 are SEHNR and FQNEAQ (reference sequence). Here the CDR3 reads CASSYPGLAGADEQFF. The CDR3 nucleotides are TGTGCCAGCAGCTACCCGGGACTAGCGGGAGCGGATGAGCAGTTCTTC.

The genes are TRBV15 and TRBJ1-4; D perhaps matches TRBD1 (5 bases). CDR3 length: 15 residues. V lost 2 bases and J 8 bases, leaving 15 bases between the germline ends. Per the germline V gene, CDR1 is LNHNV and CDR2 is YYDKDF (reference sequence). DNA of the CDR3: TGTGCCACCAGCAGAAATAGCGGGGGGGGAGAAAAACTGTTTTTT. This encodes CATSRNSGGGEKLFF.

The chain is built from TRBV5-8 and TRBJ2-3, with 10 bases lining up with TRBD1. After removal of 0 bases from V and 2 bases from J, the junction contained 9 bases not matched to a gene. Per germline, CDR1 SGHTS and CDR2 YDEGEE. The CDR3 runs 18 residues. CDR3 loop: CASSLASGTGAFTDTQYF. In DNA, the CDR3 is TGTGCCAGCAGCTTGGCCTCCGGGACAGGGGCGTTCACAGATACGCAGTATTTT.

The chain recombines TRBV27 with TRBJ2-2, with D possibly matching TRBD2 (6 bases). The CDR3 runs to 17 residues. Trimming shortened V by 0 bases and J by 0 bases, and 11 bases separated the two germline ends. CDR1 MNHEY and CDR2 SMNVEV come from the germline V gene (reference sequence). The CDR3 region has the DNA TGTGCCAGCAGTTTATCTTGGGGGGTCGCGAACACCGGGGAGCTGTTTTTT. Amino acid sequence: CASSLSWGVANTGELFF.

The V call is TRBV3-1 (or the pseudogene TRBV3-2), the J call TRBJ2-7; 9 nucleotides agree with TRBD1. Trimming took 8 bases from V and 5 from J; bases not matched to a gene: 4. The CDR3 extends over 12 amino acids. Germline assignment: CDR1 LGHDT and CDR2 YNNKEL (reference sequence). The CDR3 loop reads CASEGQGNEQYF. The CDR3 bases are TGTGCCAGCGAAGGACAGGGGAACGAGCAGTACTTC.